This TCR beta chain was observed in a study of tumor-infiltrating lymphocytes in primary liver carcinoma. About the research overall: Stage T1-T3 N0M0 tumors spanned about 4.2 to 10 cm.

Comments on this clonotype: The antigen is undetermined. The junction departs from the called germline gene at one end, perhaps through a read error.

The source material, about 20-30 mg of unsorted bulk tissue, was used to co-extract RNA and DNA. The CDR3 contains 15 residues. The germline CDR1 and CDR2 sequences are ENHRY and SYGVKD. Production of TCR beta cDNA used around 460 ng total RNA together with a constant-region primer. For TCR beta, libraries were produced by three nested multiplex PCR rounds using slightly modified ARM-PCR. TRBV1-TRBV30 forward and Cbeta reverse primers drove the first two roughly 10-cycle rounds. TCRdb reanalysed the multiplex PCR reads using MiXCR and keeps one entry per CDR3 protein. The table has 70,000 to 75,000 distinct CDR3 sequences, over 60% seen once. Study-level findings and limits: All five tumor regions shared only about 7-24% of top clones. Lesser overlap characterized tumor-adjacent and tumor-blood pairs relative to tumor region pairs.

Input material: liver tumor tissue from sampling region 4. The subset here: tumor region T4, right-lateral pole. The chain is built from TRBV10-3 and TRBJ2-3; 8 positions agree with TRBD2. The clonotype comes from a man aged 35-49 years with primary liver carcinoma and hepatitis B virus infection. CDR3 sequence reads: CAISESKAGVDTQYF. CDR3 in DNA: TGTGCCATCAGTGAGTCGAAAGCGGGAGTAGATACGCAGTATTTC.